These T cell receptor beta chains were read from a single sample in a study of blood T cell repertoires in COVID-19. Only in-frame clones appear in the TCRdb table, and some are missing; sequencing was by immunoSEQ multiplex PCR. Among a few hundred thousand clones listed, around nine tenths were seen once. Sequencing was performed on peripheral blood. The receptors come from a woman aged 55-69 years with acute or convalescent COVID-19. The CDR3 runs from the conserved cysteine through the conserved F or W. Each record gives: J gene, D gene, V gene, clone size, CDR3 length, CDR3 DNA, CDR3 protein. D genes are given only for firm matches. Part of the rows lack a size; the others show once, few, many or a class for expanded clones.

TRBJ1-4 | TRBD1 | TRBV2 | - | 15 | TGTGCCAGCAGTGAAGGGGTCAGGGGGAATGAAAAACTGTTTTTT | CASSEGVRGNEKLFF
TRBJ1-4 | - | TRBV4-2 | once | 14 | TGTGCCAGCAGCCAAGTAGGAGGGAATGAAAAACTGTTTTTT | CASSQVGGNEKLFF
TRBJ2-1 | TRBD2 | TRBV12-5 | few | 14 | TGTGCTAGTGGTCTCGGGGGGGTCTACAATGAGCAGTTCTTC | CASGLGGVYNEQFF
TRBJ1-2 | - | TRBV6-5 | - | 14 | TGTGCCAGCAGTCCCCTTTCGGGGGAAGTTAGCTACACCTTC | CASSPLSGEVSYTF
TRBJ1-2 | - | TRBV27 | - | 13 | TGTGCCAGCAGTCTCAGGGAAAACTATGGCTACACCTTC | CASSLRENYGYTF
TRBJ1-1 | - | TRBV6-6 | - | 12 | TGTGCCAGCCTGAACAGGGACACTGAAGCTTTCTTT | CASLNRDTEAFF
TRBJ2-5 | - | TRBV6-2/TRBV6-3 | - | 15 | TGTGCCAGCAGCCCGTCCGGCGCGGGGACCTGGACCCAGTACTTC | CASSPSGAGTWTQYF
TRBJ1-5 | - | TRBV4-1 | - | 15 | TGCGCCAGCAGCCAAGATGGACAGCGCAATCAGCCCCAGCATTTT | CASSQDGQRNQPQHF
TRBJ1-2 | - | TRBV24-1 | - | 14 | TGTGCCACCAGTGACCCCGACAGAAACTATGGCTACACCTTC | CATSDPDRNYGYTF
TRBJ2-7 | TRBD2 | TRBV24-1 | once | 16 | TGTGCCACCAGTGCCCTACTAGCGGGAGGGCTTTACGAGCAGTACTTC | CATSALLAGGLYEQYF
TRBJ2-7 | - | TRBV28 | - | 16 | TGTGCCACCGCCGGCGTTCACACCCGGGGAGGATACGAGCAGTACTTC | CATAGVHTRGGYEQYF